A single sample is the source of the 27 T cell receptor beta chains below, sequenced in a study of cytomegalovirus exposure and HLA in healthy donors. Sequencing used immunoSEQ multiplex PCR; TCRdb keeps in-frame clones, though not all of them. This sample has about 130,000 clones, with roughly four fifths found just once. Sequenced material: PBMCs. These receptors originate from a man younger than 45 in good health and CMV-seropositive.

CDR3 bases: TGTGCCAGCTCACCACCTGACTATGAGCAGTTCTTC. Protein sequence: CASSPPDYEQFF. The chain has TRBV18 and TRBJ2-1; D remains ambiguous. This CDR3 comprises 12 residues. Germline V lookup: CDR1 KGHSH, CDR2 LQKENI. Deletions cut 0 bases from V and 8 bases from J, with 5 bases between. The full variable domain, completed using reference TRBV18 and TRBJ2-1, is NAGVMQNPRHLVRRRGQEARLRCSPMKGHSHVYWYRQLPEEGLKFMVYLQKENIIDESGMPKERFSAEFPKEGPSILRIQQVVRGDSAAYFCASSPPDYEQFFGPGTRLTVL.

By share, this clone ranks as medium-sized (0.01 to 0.1%). The J gene is TRBJ2-2, the V gene TRBV5-1, with D possibly TRBD1 on 6 matching bases. There are 15 residues in the CDR3. The V gene lost 0 bases and the J gene lost 2 bases, with 8 bases spanning the gap. Per the germline V gene, CDR1 is SGHRS and CDR2 is YFSETQ. The CDR3 bases are TGCGCCAGCAGCTTGGTGGGGGCCAACACCGGGGAGCTGTTTTTT. Its protein is CASSLVGANTGELFF.

The chain employs TRBV7-6 and TRBJ2-7; maybe TRBD2 (6 bases). There are 15 residues in the CDR3. Per germline, CDR1 SGHVS and CDR2 FNYEAQ. V dropped 3 bases and J dropped 5 bases, with 17 bases sitting between them. The chain's CDR3 is CASSFGGSVLDEQYF. The CDR3 coding sequence is TGTGCCAGCAGCTTCGGAGGGTCGGTGCTCGACGAGCAGTACTTC.

The gene calls are TRBV6-1 and TRBJ2-7; 8 bases map to TRBD2. J was trimmed by 3 bases and V by 4 bases; bases with no gene match: 11. Looked up from germline, CDR1 is MNHNS and CDR2 is SASEGT. The CDR3 totals 16 residues. The CDR3 spells CASSVLLSGLGYEQYF. The CDR3 bases are TGTGCCAGCAGTGTCCTACTGTCGGGACTAGGCTACGAGCAGTACTTC.

The CDR3: CASSPQGAYGYTF. CDR3 nucleotides: TGTGCCAGCAGCCCGCAGGGGGCGTATGGCTACACCTTC. The gene calls are TRBV5-6 and TRBJ1-2; 8 nucleotides align to TRBD1. The V gene's germline CDR1 is SGHDT and CDR2 YYEEEE. V dropped 4 bases and J dropped 5; count of bases not matched to a gene: 4. The CDR3 loop spans 13 amino acids.

The J gene is TRBJ1-5, the V gene TRBV5-1; weak D call: TRBD1 (5 bases). CDR3 length equals 16 residues. The V gene lost 0 bases and the J gene lost 0 bases, with 10 bases spanning the gap. Germline V gene sequence: CDR1 SGHRS, CDR2 YFSETQ. CDR3 in DNA: TGCGCCAGCAGCTTGGAGGGGCCAACTAGCAATCAGCCCCAGCATTTT. Amino acid sequence: CASSLEGPTSNQPQHF.

The J gene is TRBJ2-1, the V gene TRBV25-1; TRBD1 matches at 8 bases. From germline, CDR1 is MGHDK and CDR2 SYGVNS. Trimming cost V 3 bases and J 10 bases; bases outside gene matches: 14. The CDR3 contains 16 residues. Here the CDR3 reads CASSEDWGQVSTEQFF. Here the CDR3 DNA reads TGTGCCAGCAGTGAGGATTGGGGACAGGTGTCTACGGAGCAGTTCTTC. Variable domain in full (rest from reference TRBV25-1 and TRBJ2-1): EADIYQTPRYLVIGTGKKITLECSQTMGHDKMYWYQQDPGMELHLIHYSYGVNSTEKGDLSSESTVSRIRTEHFPLTLESARPSHTSQYLCASSEDWGQVSTEQFFGPGTRLTVL.

The chain employs TRBV6-5 and TRBJ1-2; D may be TRBD1 (6 bases). Trimming pared 2 bases from V and 5 bases from J, leaving 15 bases between. The CDR3 extends over 15 amino acids. Germline loops: CDR1 MNHEY, CDR2 SVGAGI. CDR3 sequence: CASSYGGADQYGYTF. Here the CDR3 DNA reads TGTGCCAGCAGTTACGGGGGGGCAGACCAATATGGCTACACCTTC.

The chain is built from TRBV13 and TRBJ2-1; TRBD1 matches at 9 bases. In germline, CDR1 is PRHDT, CDR2 FYEKMQ (reference sequence). There are 16 residues in the CDR3. V dropped 6 bases and J dropped 5; count of bases not matched to a gene: 11. The CDR3 here is CASSRHRTGANNEQFF. The CDR3 DNA sequence: TGTGCCAGCAGTCGACACCGGACAGGGGCCAACAATGAGCAGTTCTTC.

The rearrangement joins TRBV10-3 to TRBJ1-2; 11 nucleotides line up with TRBD1. The CDR3 runs 16 residues. CDR1 ENHRY and CDR2 SYGVKD come from the germline V gene. V was clipped by 0 bases and J by 4 bases; unmatched bases: 4. The CDR3 reads CAISESRDRGSYGYTF. CDR3 sequence (DNA): TGTGCCATCAGTGAGTCCCGGGACAGGGGGAGCTATGGCTACACCTTC.

This clone has only a few counts. The V call is TRBV14, the J call TRBJ2-7, with 7 positions matching TRBD1. J gave up 0 bases and V 1 base, and 3 bases lay outside the gene matches. CDR1 and CDR2 (germline): SGHDN, FVKESK. CDR3 length: 15 residues. The chain's CDR3 is CASSQGTGHSYEQYF. CDR3 sequence (DNA): TGTGCCAGCAGCCAAGGGACAGGACACTCCTACGAGCAGTACTTC.

The gene calls are TRBV18 and TRBJ2-5; 7 bases agree with TRBD1. Germline CDR1 is KGHSH and CDR2 is LQKENI. CDR3 length: 14 amino acids. Trimming removed 3 bases from V and 4 bases from J; junction bases left unmatched: 5. DNA of the CDR3: TGTGCCAGCTCACCCGACAGGGTGAGAGAGACCCAGTACTTC. Translation: CASSPDRVRETQYF.

This clone has just a few counts. The V and J genes are TRBV7-2 and TRBJ1-6; 8 bases map to TRBD1. This CDR3 contains 15 residues. V lost 5 bases, J lost 14 bases, and 14 bases stayed unmatched. Germline loops: CDR1 SGHTA, CDR2 FQGNSA. The CDR3 coding sequence is TGTGCCAGCAGCATAAGCCCCTGGGACAGGATGTCCCTCCACTTT. It yields the protein CASSISPWDRMSLHF.

This clone turned up a few times. The rearrangement links TRBV25-1 to TRBJ2-7; TRBD2 agrees at 7 bases. This CDR3 region has 12 residues. CDR1 and CDR2 from the germline V gene are MGHDK and SYGVNS. V shed 11 bases and J 4 bases; nucleotides not matched to a gene: 8. The CDR3 DNA reads TGTGCCTCAGGACGGGGGGTGTACGAGCAGTACTTC. As protein: CASGRGVYEQYF.

The chain recombines TRBV7-9 with TRBJ2-3, with D unresolved. Germline CDR1 and CDR2: SEHNR and FQNEAQ (reference sequence). The CDR3 is 15 residues long. V was cut by 5 bases and J by 0 bases, with 12 bases left in between. CDR3 nucleotide sequence: TGTGCCAGCAGCACTAACTACGGGAGCACAGATACGCAGTATTTT. Protein product: CASSTNYGSTDTQYF.

This clone has just a few counts. The CDR3 coding sequence is TGTGCCAGTAGTATGATAGCGGGGTTAGGTGAGCAGTTCTTC. This encodes CASSMIAGLGEQFF. The chain is built from TRBV19 and TRBJ2-1, with TRBD2 matching 8 bases. CDR3 length equals 14 residues. CDR1 LNHDA and CDR2 SQIVND come from the germline V gene (reference sequence). V lost 3 bases and J lost 9; bases outside the gene matches: 7.

CDR3 residues: CASSPRDKTKTGPPKGYTF. CDR3 in DNA: TGTGCCAGCTCACCACGCGATAAGACAAAGACAGGGCCACCGAAGGGCTACACCTTC. This sequence joins TRBV18 and TRBJ1-2; 7 nucleotides line up with TRBD1. Germline CDR1 KGHSH, CDR2 LQKENI. Unmatched junction bases numbered 22, after V lost 1 base and J lost 8 bases. CDR3 length: 19 amino acids. Based on the CDR3 plus reference TRBV18 and TRBJ1-2, the full variable domain is NAGVMQNPRHLVRRRGQEARLRCSPMKGHSHVYWYRQLPEEGLKFMVYLQKENIIDESGMPKERFSAEFPKEGPSILRIQQVVRGDSAAYFCASSPRDKTKTGPPKGYTFGSGTRLTVV.

This chain links TRBV5-4 with TRBJ2-7, with 7 bases that match TRBD1. Trimming cost V 1 base and J 1 base; bases outside gene matches: 2. Germline CDR1 SGHNT, CDR2 YYREEE (reference sequence). The CDR3 has 14 amino acids. The CDR3 reads CASSLWTGSYEQYF. CDR3 DNA sequence: TGTGCCAGCAGCTTGTGGACAGGTTCCTACGAGCAGTACTTC. The complete variable domain, with remaining parts taken from reference TRBV5-4 and TRBJ2-7, reads ETGVTQSPTHLIKTRGQQVTLRCSSQSGHNTVSWYQQALGQGPQFIFQYYREEENGRGNFPPRFSGLQFPNYSSELNVNALELDDSALYLCASSLWTGSYEQYFGPGTRLTVT.

The V gene is TRBV7-3, the J gene TRBJ1-2; 8 positions match TRBD1. The CDR3 spans 13 residues. V lost 1 base, J lost 8 bases, and 3 bases stayed unmatched. CDR1 and CDR2 (germline): SGHTA, FQGTGA. In DNA, the CDR3 is TGTGCCAGCAGCTTAATGACAGGGGAAGGCTACACCTTC. As protein: CASSLMTGEGYTF.

The chain employs TRBV7-2 and TRBJ1-2; weak D call: TRBD1 (5 bases). Germline CDR1 is SGHTA and CDR2 is FQGNSA. The CDR3 is 13 residues long. V lost 6 bases and J lost 7, with 15 bases in between. The chain's CDR3 is CASSYRGTRGYTF. Here the CDR3 DNA reads TGTGCCAGCAGTTACCGGGGGACTCGTGGCTACACCTTC.

This chain links TRBV4-1 with TRBJ1-2; D perhaps matches TRBD1 (6 bases). The CDR3 runs 18 residues. Germline V gives CDR1 MGHRA, CDR2 YSYEKL. The ends were cut back, 2 bases at V and 2 bases at J, with 21 bases in the middle. The CDR3 nucleotides are TGCGCCAGCAGCCAAAGAGCTGAAGGGGCAGGGGAGAACTATGGCTACACCTTC. Protein: CASSQRAEGAGENYGYTF.

The chain joins TRBV6-6 to TRBJ2-7; D perhaps matches TRBD1 (5 bases). Trimming stripped 4 bases from V and 2 bases from J, with 12 bases between. The length of the CDR3 is 14 residues. Per the germline V gene, CDR1 is MNHNY and CDR2 is SVGAGI (reference sequence). The CDR3 DNA sequence: TGTGCCAGCAGTTTCGGACAAATTGCCTACGAGCAGTACTTC. Encoded protein: CASSFGQIAYEQYF.

The V gene is TRBV19, the J gene TRBJ2-3; the match to TRBD1 covers 8 bases. Losses at the gene ends were 5 bases for V and 0 bases for J; bases not matched to a gene: 7. Germline CDR1 LNHDA, CDR2 SQIVND (reference sequence). The CDR3 contains 16 residues. CDR3 bases: TGTGCCAGTAGTGGAGGGACAGGATATAGCACAGATACGCAGTATTTT. Protein product: CASSGGTGYSTDTQYF.

The chain has TRBV13 and TRBJ2-7, with TRBD2 matching 11 bases. The CDR3 covers 16 residues. Germline loops: CDR1 PRHDT, CDR2 FYEKMQ (reference sequence). V trimming: 3 bases; J trimming: 2 bases; junction bases outside the gene matches: 6. The CDR3 protein is CASSLASGLAAYEQYF. The CDR3 DNA is TGTGCCAGCAGCTTGGCTTCGGGACTAGCGGCCTACGAGCAGTACTTC.

This clone was observed once. The genes are TRBV6-6 and TRBJ1-2; D perhaps matches TRBD1 (5 bases). This CDR3 contains 14 residues. V shed 0 bases and J shed 6 bases, with 11 bases lying between them. Germline loops: CDR1 MNHNY, CDR2 SVGAGI (reference sequence). The CDR3 loop reads CASSYSGQGHGYTF. DNA of the CDR3: TGTGCCAGCAGTTACTCTGGGCAGGGTCATGGCTACACCTTC.

This chain links TRBV9 with TRBJ2-1; 7 bases are a match to TRBD1. V lost 3 bases to trimming and J lost 2 bases; unmatched junction nucleotides: 8. The CDR3 length is 16 residues. CDR1 and CDR2 (germline): SGDLS, YYNGEE. The CDR3, as DNA: TGTGCCAGCAGCGCCTTAGGACAGGAGGCCTACAATGAGCAGTTCTTC. Encoded protein: CASSALGQEAYNEQFF.

The DNA for the CDR3 is TGTGCCAGCAGTTACTCGAGTCGGCGGGAGGGGGATGAGCAGTACTTC. Translated, it gives CASSYSSRREGDEQYF. This chain links TRBV6-6 with TRBJ2-7; 9 bases agree with TRBD2. Trimming cost V 0 bases and J 7 bases; bases outside gene matches: 10. The CDR3 sequence is 16 residues long. The V gene's germline CDR1 is MNHNY and CDR2 SVGAGI (reference sequence).